The 6 T cell receptor beta chains given below trace back to one sample, sequenced in a study of cytomegalovirus exposure and HLA in healthy donors (dated by TCRdb to the late 2010s). Library method: the immunoSEQ multiplex PCR assay. For the multiplex PCR, a mixture combining 60 forward primers for TCR Vbeta segments and 13 reverse primers for TCR Jbeta segments was used. TCRdb took over this immuneACCESS table, retaining in-frame rearrangements with V and J assigned. Such tables are incomplete; in checked studies, under half of the missing clones stem from an unresolved V gene, and the remainder is unexplained. This sample holds around 150,000 clones; around four fifths were observed only once. 7.4% of the sample is in the top ten clones. Sequenced: PBMCs. These receptors all come from a male donor in good health and CMV-seropositive.

The chain has TRBV6-5 and TRBJ1-1; the D is unclear. The germline V gene encodes CDR1 MNHEY and CDR2 SVGAGI. The CDR3 loop spans 15 amino acids. Trimming took 4 bases from V and 1 from J, leaving 13 bases between them. This chain's CDR3 is CASSSPPGGNTEAFF. CDR3 sequence (DNA): TGTGCCAGCAGTTCCCCCCCCGGAGGGAACACTGAAGCTTTCTTT.

This clone was seen only a few times. The V and J genes are TRBV7-2 and TRBJ1-4; D gene uncertain. The CDR3 length is 14 residues. Germline lookup yields CDR1 SGHTA and CDR2 FQGNSA. V gave up 3 bases and J gave up 5 bases, with 10 bases separating them. The CDR3 DNA reads TGTGCCAGCAGCTTGGCAGGCCCGAATGAAAAACTGTTTTTT. Translation gives CASSLAGPNEKLFF.

This clone appeared a few times. The rearrangement joins TRBV30 to TRBJ1-4; D may be TRBD1 (6 bases). This CDR3 has 14 amino acids. Germline V gene sequence: CDR1 GTSNPN, CDR2 SVGIG (reference sequence). Trimming took 5 bases from V and 5 from J, leaving 15 bases between them. This CDR3 reads CAWAPGQGNEKLFF. The CDR3 coding sequence is TGTGCCTGGGCTCCGGGGCAGGGGAATGAAAAACTGTTTTTT.

This clone was seen more than once but under ten times. The gene calls are TRBV5-1 and TRBJ1-6; D remains ambiguous. This CDR3 is built from 15 residues. Germline V gene sequence: CDR1 SGHRS, CDR2 YFSETQ. V lost 0 bases and J 9 bases, leaving 13 bases between the germline ends. CDR3 amino acids: CASSLAGIEFSPLHF. CDR3 sequence (DNA): TGCGCCAGCAGCTTGGCGGGGATAGAGTTTTCACCCCTCCACTTT.

V and J are TRBV11-2 and TRBJ1-6; D is undetermined. Germline CDR1 and CDR2: SGHAT and FQNNGV. The CDR3 covers 13 residues. Trimming took off 0 bases at V and 7 bases at J, with 4 bases between the two ends. The CDR3 protein is CASSLESNSPLHF. CDR3 nucleotide sequence: TGTGCCAGCAGCTTAGAGAGCAATTCACCCCTCCACTTT.

The chain joins TRBV7-9 to TRBJ2-7, with a weak D call TRBD1 (6 bases). CDR3 length: 14 amino acids. The ends were cut back, 5 bases at V and 2 bases at J, with 13 bases in the middle. Germline V lookup: CDR1 SEHNR, CDR2 FQNEAQ (reference sequence). The chain's CDR3 is CASSQYRAPYEQYF. The DNA of the CDR3 is TGTGCCAGCAGCCAATACAGGGCACCCTACGAGCAGTACTTC.